The 32 T cell receptor beta chains reported below all come from one sample, sequenced in a study of tumor-infiltrating lymphocytes in primary liver carcinoma. Constant-region priming of roughly 490 ng total RNA yielded TCR beta cDNA. Three-round nested multiplex PCR performed with slightly modified ARM-PCR produced the TCR beta libraries. A C-beta reverse primer was combined with TRBV1-TRBV30 forward primers in the first two PCR rounds, and each round had about 10 cycles. TCRdb itself ran the multiplex PCR reads through MiXCR, one entry per CDR3 protein. The sample holds 90,000 to 150,000 distinct CDR3 sequences; roughly 70% are singletons and the top ten take about 8%. Joint extraction of RNA and DNA used roughly 19-33 mg of bulk tissue that was unsorted. The sequenced material came from tumor-adjacent normal liver tissue. The receptors were gathered from a woman aged 60-75 years with primary liver carcinoma and hepatitis B virus infection.

As concerns this clonotype: Without the conserved terminal phenylalanine or tryptophan, this CDR3 likely stems from a read error. The chain carries TRBV7-8 and TRBJ1-1, with TRBD1 identical over 7 bases. The CDR3 has 15 amino acids. Germline assignment: CDR1 SGHVS and CDR2 FQNEAQ. The CDR3 loop reads CASSLVTGANTEAFI. The CDR3 bases are TGCGCCAGCAGCTTAGTAACAGGGGCGAACACTGAAGCTTTCATT.

Concerning this clonotype: A much larger clone differs by one base, so this may be a read error. The V call is TRBV5-6, the J call TRBJ2-7, with TRBD1 matching over 7 bases. This CDR3 region has 13 residues. Germline V gene lookup returns CDR1 SGHDT and CDR2 YYEEEE. Germline trimming cut 0 bases from V and 4 bases from J; bases unmatched to any gene: 1. Here the CDR3 DNA reads TGTGCCAGCAGCTTGGTCAGGGGGTACGAGCAGTACTTC. Encoded protein: CASSLVRGYEQYF.

As concerns this clonotype: The CDR3 end shows no conserved phenylalanine or tryptophan, and so a read error is likely. This chain connects TRBV5-6 to TRBJ1-2, with a weak D call TRBD1 (6 bases). Per the germline V gene, CDR1 is SGHDT and CDR2 is YYEEEE. This CDR3 contains 14 residues. CDR3 coding DNA: TGTGCGAGCAGCGTCCCCGGGACAATCTATGGCTACACCATC. This gives the protein CASSVPGTIYGYTI.

About this clonotype: A read error may account for a junction end that differs from germline. This rearrangement joins TRBV11-3 to TRBJ1-1; no reliable D call. Germline lookup yields CDR1 SGHNT and CDR2 YENEEA. The CDR3 has 13 residues. CDR3: CASNLIANTEAFF. The CDR3 DNA follows: TGTGCCAGCAACTTAATAGCAAACACTGAAGCTTTCTTT.

The chain carries TRBV11-3 and TRBJ2-7, with a possible D match to TRBD2 (5 bases). V was pared by 7 bases and J by 3 bases, with 25 bases between. The germline V gene has CDR1 SGHNT and CDR2 YENEEA. The CDR3 spans 17 residues. CDR3 DNA sequence: TGTGCCAGCAACCCGGACCGAACGGGATTAGGTATCTACGAGCAGTACTTC. Protein: CASNPDRTGLGIYEQYF.

A remark on this clonotype: The CDR3 ends on some other residue instead of the conserved phenylalanine or tryptophan, so this is likely a read error. The chain has TRBV4-2 and TRBJ1-5; D remains ambiguous. Per germline, CDR1 LGHNA and CDR2 YNFKEQ. CDR3 length equals 13 residues. As DNA, the CDR3 is TGTGCAGGCAGCCGCGACATCGATCAGCCCCAGCATTCT. Protein product: CAGSRDIDQPQHS.

Turning to this clonotype: A read error may account for a junction end that differs from germline. The chain is built from TRBV2 and TRBJ2-3; 7 bases fit TRBD2. The length of the CDR3 is 17 residues. The germline V gene has CDR1 SNHLY and CDR2 FYNNEI. DNA for the CDR3: TGCGCCAGCAGTACCGTCGCGGGCAGCGGGGGCACAGATACGCAGTATTTT. Translated, it gives CASSTVAGSGGTDTQYF.

The chain employs TRBV11-2 and TRBJ1-3; D is ambiguous. The CDR3 runs to 14 residues. The germline gives CDR1 SGHAT, CDR2 FQNNGV. With 4 bases removed from V and 9 bases from J, the gap between germline ends came to 16 bases. The CDR3 DNA reads TGTGCCAGCAGCTCCAGAAATTACGCAGGCACCATATATTTT. Protein sequence: CASSSRNYAGTIYF. Full variable domain (outside the CDR3, taken from reference TRBV11-2 and TRBJ1-3): EAGVAQSPRYKIIEKRQSVAFWCNPISGHATLYWYQQILGQGPKLLIQFQNNGVVDDSQLPKDRFSAERLKGVDSTLKIQPAKLEDSAVYLCASSSRNYAGTIYFGEGSWLTVV.

This clonotype has at least ten counts. The genes are TRBV4-1 and TRBJ2-1; a possible D gene is TRBD2 (6 bases). The CDR3 is made up of 14 amino acids. Trimming left V 0 bases short and J 10 bases short, with 13 bases between. Germline CDR1 is MGHRA and CDR2 is YSYEKL. CDR3 amino acids: CASSQDLTSSEQFF. CDR3 nucleotides: TGCGCCAGCAGCCAAGACCTGACTAGTAGCGAGCAGTTCTTC.

This clonotype was found once. Its ends do not fully match the called genes, so a read error is possible. The J gene is TRBJ2-3, the V gene TRBV29-1; TRBD1 matches at 7 bases. The V gene's germline CDR1 is SQVTM and CDR2 ANQGSEA. The CDR3 sequence is 13 residues long. CDR3 nucleotide sequence: TGCAGCGTTGGAGGGGGCGTGAAAGATACGCAATATTTT. Protein product: CSVGGGVKDTQYF.

Of note for this clonotype: One junction end does not reproduce the germline sequence, and a read error may be involved. The chain carries TRBV5-5 and TRBJ2-3; the D gene could be TRBD1 or TRBD2 (5 bases each). The CDR3 runs to 18 residues. Germline-derived CDR1 and CDR2 are SGHKS and YYEKEE (reference sequence). For the CDR3, the DNA is TGTGTCAGCAGCTTGGGGCCTAGCAGGAGGACCCGCACAGACACGCAGTATTTT. Translating it yields CVSSLGPSRRTRTDTQYF.

A remark on this clonotype: Its ends do not fully match the called genes, so a read error is possible. The chain couples TRBV6-5 to TRBJ2-7, with no clear D. Germline CDR1 reads MNHEY; CDR2 reads SVGAGI. The CDR3 has 16 amino acids. CDR3 coding DNA: TGTGCCTGCAGTTACTCGATACAGAGGAGCTCCTACGATCAGTACTTC. Protein product: CACSYSIQRSSYDQYF.

As for this clonotype: A read error may produce the germline difference seen at one junction end. DNA for the CDR3: TGTGCCAGCACCTCCTGGATGGATACCCAATACTTC. The encoded protein is CASTSWMDTQYF. The gene calls are TRBV28 and TRBJ2-5; D is ambiguous. This CDR3 region has 12 residues. The germline V gene encodes CDR1 MDHEN and CDR2 SYDVKM.

The chain has TRBV20-1 and TRBJ1-4, with D possibly matching TRBD1 (5 bases). Germline assignment: CDR1 DFQATT and CDR2 SNEGSKA (reference sequence). The V and J ends lost 3 bases and 8 bases respectively, with 16 bases between them. CDR3 length: 14 residues. In DNA, the CDR3 is TGCAGTGCTAGGGGGGACGCCTCGAGGGAAAAACTGTTTTTT. Translation gives CSARGDASREKLFF.

This clonotype came up many times. The J gene is TRBJ2-5, the V gene TRBV6-6; the D gene is possibly TRBD2 (7 bases). The CDR3 consists of 16 residues. Germline CDR1 MNHNY, CDR2 SVGAGI (reference sequence). V shed 2 bases and J shed 0 bases, with 13 bases lying between them. CDR3 residues: CASSYGLGGYQETQYF. The CDR3 coding sequence is TGTGCCAGCAGTTACGGACTAGGGGGGTACCAAGAGACCCAGTACTTC.

In regard to this clonotype: One junction end does not reproduce the germline sequence, and a read error may be involved. The chain combines TRBV28 with TRBJ2-7; tentative D call: TRBD1 (6 bases). The CDR3 extends over 15 amino acids. Germline V gene lookup returns CDR1 MDHEN and CDR2 SYDVKM. The CDR3 DNA reads TGTGCCAGCGGCTTTTTGGGGACATCCAATTATGAGCGGTACTTC. This sequence encodes CASGFLGTSNYERYF.

With respect to this clonotype: One end of the junction does not line up with germline, which may come from a read error. The chain links TRBV5-5 to TRBJ2-3; no firm D call. There are 12 residues in the CDR3. The V gene's germline CDR1 is SGHKS and CDR2 YYEKEE (reference sequence). The CDR3 DNA follows: TGTGTCAGCAGTCCCTGTGACGATACGCAGTATTTT. Its protein product is CVSSPCDDTQYF. The complete variable domain, with remaining parts taken from reference TRBV5-5 and TRBJ2-3, reads DAGVTQSPTHLIKTRGQQVTLRCSPISGHKSVSWYQQVLGQGPQFIFQYYEKEERGRGNFPDRFSARQFPNYSSELNVNALLLGDSALYLCVSSPCDDTQYFGPGTRLTVL.

Note on this clonotype: A much bigger clone sits one base away, suggesting this may be a read error. The V gene is TRBV28, the J gene TRBJ2-7; D unclear. Germline CDR1 and CDR2: MDHEN and SYDVKM. Trimming took off 6 bases at V and 3 bases at J, with 6 bases between the two ends. The CDR3 totals 11 residues. The CDR3 DNA sequence: TGTGCCAGCAGGGAGAACTACGAGCAGTACTTC. Its translation is CASRENYEQYF.

The rearrangement joins TRBV29-1 to TRBJ1-2, with D tentatively TRBD1 (5 bases). The ends were cut back, 8 bases at V and 10 bases at J, with 14 bases in the middle. The V gene's germline CDR1 is SQVTM and CDR2 ANQGSEA. This CDR3 spans 10 amino acids. CDR3 nucleotides: TGCAGCATATGGGACCACTTCTACACCTTC. The encoded protein is CSIWDHFYTF.

This clonotype has only a few counts. This sequence may be a read error, since a much larger clone differs from it by one base. Here the CDR3 omits its conserved ending phenylalanine or tryptophan, so a read error is the likely source. The chain employs TRBV28 and TRBJ2-7, with 8 bases identical to TRBD2. Germline V lookup: CDR1 MDHEN, CDR2 SYDVKM. This CDR3 region has 13 residues. V lost 3 bases and J lost 7; bases outside the gene matches: 5. The CDR3 DNA reads as TGTGCCAGCAGTTTCAGCGGGGGCGGGGAGCAGTACTTA. It yields the protein CASSFSGGGEQYL.

This clonotype is medium-sized. The chain uses TRBV11-2 and TRBJ1-1, with D uncertain. The CDR3 length is 11 residues. In germline, CDR1 is SGHAT, CDR2 FQNNGV. V was pared by 5 bases and J by 4 bases, with 5 bases between. The CDR3 sequence: CASSPFTEAFF. The CDR3 region has the DNA TGTGCCAGCAGCCCCTTCACTGAAGCTTTCTTT.

This clonotype was picked up many times. The rearrangement uses TRBV5-5 and TRBJ2-1, with 8 nucleotides matching TRBD2. In germline, CDR1 is SGHKS, CDR2 YYEKEE (reference sequence). The CDR3 runs to 16 residues. The junction had 7 bases not matched to a gene; V was cut back by 0 bases and J by 5 bases. CDR3 DNA sequence: TGTGCCAGCAGCTTGGGAAGCGGGAGAGGACACAATGAGCAGTTCTTC. It codes for CASSLGSGRGHNEQFF.

This clonotype was observed at least ten times. V usage is TRBV5-1 and J usage is TRBJ2-7; perhaps D is TRBD1 or TRBD2 (5 bases each). Trimming pared 4 bases from V and 7 bases from J, leaving 18 bases between. Germline CDR1 and CDR2: SGHRS and YFSETQ. The CDR3 has 14 residues. CDR3 coding DNA: TGCGCCAGCAGCGGGGAGTATTCAGGGTGGGAGCAGTACTTC. Translating gives CASSGEYSGWEQYF.

About this clonotype itself: This clone may be a read error of a much larger clone one base away. This chain uses TRBV5-1 with TRBJ1-3, with 7 bases identical to TRBD1. Germline CDR1 is SGHRS and CDR2 is YFSETQ. The CDR3 spans 17 residues. The CDR3 here is CAGSLGTVGISGNTIYF. CDR3 nucleotide sequence: TGCGCCGGCAGCTTGGGGACAGTCGGCATCTCTGGAAACACCATATATTTT.

This clonotype has a single count. Here the CDR3 omits its conserved ending phenylalanine or tryptophan, so a read error is the likely source. V is TRBV7-9 and J is TRBJ2-7, with D hard to call. Trimming stripped 6 bases from V and 3 bases from J, with 24 bases between. The CDR3 sequence is 17 residues long. Germline lookup yields CDR1 SEHNR and CDR2 FQNEAQ (reference sequence). The CDR3 spells CASSLTPGGRTHYEQYY. The CDR3, as DNA: TGTGCCAGCAGTTTGACTCCTGGCGGACGGACCCACTACGAGCAGTACTAC.

For this clonotype: This is likely a read error, given that the CDR3 carries no conserved phenylalanine or tryptophan at its end. The DNA is left out, because the CDR3 cannot be placed on it with certainty; the CDR3 is given as TCRdb lists it. This chain's CDR3 is CASSERTSGYQETLYL. The chain recombines TRBV10-2 with TRBJ2-5. In germline, CDR1 is WSHSY, CDR2 SAAADI. Ends included, the CDR3 has 16 residues.

The table lists this clonotype with a few counts. The rearrangement links TRBV12-3 or TRBV12-4 to TRBJ2-7, with TRBD2 matching over 10 bases. CDR3 length: 16 amino acids. J lost 1 base, V lost 6 bases, and 9 bases had no gene match. CDR3 bases: TGTGCCAGCAGCCCCCCGGGACTAGCGAGATCCTACGAGCAGTACTTC. It encodes CASSPPGLARSYEQYF.

Note on this clonotype: A much bigger clone sits one base away, suggesting this may be a read error. The rearrangement links TRBV28 to TRBJ1-4; D gene ambiguous. This CDR3 is built from 14 residues. Germline assignment: CDR1 MDHEN and CDR2 SYDVKM. Trimming shortened V by 5 bases and J by 8 bases, and 15 bases separated the two germline ends. The CDR3 spells CASSHSIGPEKLFF. CDR3 nucleotide sequence: TGTGCCAGCAGTCATTCGATAGGGCCGGAAAAACTGTTTTTT.

V usage is TRBV28 and J usage is TRBJ2-5; TRBD2 aligns across 10 bases. The CDR3 contains 15 residues. V lost 4 bases, J lost 4 bases, and 6 bases stayed unmatched. Germline CDR1 MDHEN, CDR2 SYDVKM. The CDR3 DNA reads TGTGCCAGCAGTTCCCTAGCGGGAGTTCGAGAGACCCAGTACTTC. Translating gives CASSSLAGVRETQYF.

The V gene is TRBV29-1, the J gene TRBJ2-1; D uncertain. Germline values: CDR1 SQVTM, CDR2 ANQGSEA. This CDR3 region has 14 residues. As DNA, the CDR3 is TGCAACGACCGCCCACGAGGCACCTACAATGAGCAGTTCTTC. As protein: CNDRPRGTYNEQFF.

This clonotype occurred many times. J is TRBJ2-5 and V is TRBV18; D is ambiguous. In germline, CDR1 is KGHSH, CDR2 LQKENI. The V end lost 2 bases, the J end lost 3 bases, and 7 bases lay between the germline ends. This CDR3 has 13 residues. The CDR3 region has the DNA TGTGCCAGCTCACCAAGGTCAGAAGAGACCCAGTACTTC. Translating it yields CASSPRSEETQYF.

This clonotype came up a few times. One base away lies a much larger clone, so this may be a sequencing read error. The rearrangement links TRBV10-1 to TRBJ2-7; D not resolved. The CDR3 length is 13 residues. Per the germline V gene, CDR1 is WNHNN and CDR2 is SYGVQD (reference sequence). CDR3 region: CGSSEFLGSEQYF. DNA of the CDR3: TGCGGCAGCAGTGAGTTCCTCGGCTCCGAGCAGTACTTC.